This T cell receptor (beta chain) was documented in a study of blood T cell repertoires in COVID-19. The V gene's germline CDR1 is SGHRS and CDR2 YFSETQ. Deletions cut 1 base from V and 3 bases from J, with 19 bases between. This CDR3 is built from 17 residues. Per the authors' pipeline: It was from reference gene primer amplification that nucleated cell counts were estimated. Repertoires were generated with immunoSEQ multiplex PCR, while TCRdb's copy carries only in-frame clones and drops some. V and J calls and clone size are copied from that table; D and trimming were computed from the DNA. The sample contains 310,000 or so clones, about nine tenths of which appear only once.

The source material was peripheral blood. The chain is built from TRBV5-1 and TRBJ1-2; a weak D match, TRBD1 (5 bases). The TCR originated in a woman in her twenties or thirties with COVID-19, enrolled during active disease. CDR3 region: CASSLRGRGSGDYGYTF. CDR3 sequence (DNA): TGCGCCAGCAGCTTGAGGGGTCGGGGGTCCGGGGACTATGGCTACACCTTC.